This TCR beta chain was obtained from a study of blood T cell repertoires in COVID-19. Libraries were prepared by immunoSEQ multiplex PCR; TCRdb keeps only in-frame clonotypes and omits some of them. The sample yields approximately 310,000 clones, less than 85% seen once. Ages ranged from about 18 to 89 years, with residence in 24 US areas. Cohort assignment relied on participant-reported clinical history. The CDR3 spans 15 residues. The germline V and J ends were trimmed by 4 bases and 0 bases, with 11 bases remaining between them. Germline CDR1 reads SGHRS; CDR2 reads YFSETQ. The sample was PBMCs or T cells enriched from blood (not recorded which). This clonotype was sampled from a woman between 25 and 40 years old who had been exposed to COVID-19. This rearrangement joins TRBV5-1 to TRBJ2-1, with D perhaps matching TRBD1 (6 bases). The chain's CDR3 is CASSEQGSSYNEQFF. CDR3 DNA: TGCGCCAGCAGCGAACAGGGTAGCTCCTACAATGAGCAGTTCTTC.